This TCR beta chain derives from a study of CD8 T cells in Susac syndrome. About 0.45 to 1 ug RNA was reverse transcribed with random hexamers. Amplification of TCR beta CDR3 used immunoSEQ multiplex PCR across 54 Vbeta and 13 Jbeta. TCRdb passed the immunoSEQ multiplex PCR reads through MiXCR, listing each CDR3 protein once. The table lists roughly 400,000 distinct CDR3 sequences, approximately 85% of them singletons. Relapsing-remitting disease, either stable or active, was present in the treatment-naive patients who were the multiple sclerosis controls. The specimen sequenced was CD8+ T cells from PBMCs. This TCR derives from a human donor with multiple sclerosis.

CDR3 sequence reads: CASSLRKGEAFF. For the CDR3, the DNA is TGTGCCAGCAGCCTCAGGAAAGGGGAAGCTTTCTTT. The rearrangement links TRBV7-9 to TRBJ1-1; D not certain. This CDR3 has 12 residues. Trimming took 5 bases from V and 8 from J, leaving 12 bases between them. Germline V gene lookup returns CDR1 SEHNR and CDR2 FQNEAQ (reference sequence).